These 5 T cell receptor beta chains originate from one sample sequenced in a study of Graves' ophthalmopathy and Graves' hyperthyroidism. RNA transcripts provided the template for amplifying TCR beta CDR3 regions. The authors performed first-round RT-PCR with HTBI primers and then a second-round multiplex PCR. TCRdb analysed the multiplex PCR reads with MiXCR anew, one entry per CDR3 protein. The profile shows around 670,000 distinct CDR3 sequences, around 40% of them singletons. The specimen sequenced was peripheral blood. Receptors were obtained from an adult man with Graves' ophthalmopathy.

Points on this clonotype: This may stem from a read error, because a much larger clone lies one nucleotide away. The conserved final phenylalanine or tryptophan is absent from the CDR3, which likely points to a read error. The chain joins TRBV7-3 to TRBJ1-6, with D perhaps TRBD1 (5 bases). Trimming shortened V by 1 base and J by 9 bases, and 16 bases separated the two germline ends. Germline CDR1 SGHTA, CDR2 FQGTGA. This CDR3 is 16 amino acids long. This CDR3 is CASSLRSPGRGSPLHL. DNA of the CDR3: TGTGCCAGCAGCTTAAGGTCCCCAGGGAGAGGTTCACCCCTCCACCTT.

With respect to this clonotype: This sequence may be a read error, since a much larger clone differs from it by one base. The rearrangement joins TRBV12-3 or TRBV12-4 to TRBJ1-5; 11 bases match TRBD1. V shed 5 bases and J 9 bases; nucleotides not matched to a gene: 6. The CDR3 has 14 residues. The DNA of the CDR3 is TGTGCCAGCAGTCGGACAGGGGGCCAGCGGCCCCAGCATTTT. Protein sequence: CASSRTGGQRPQHF.

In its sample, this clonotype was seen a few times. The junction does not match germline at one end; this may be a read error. CDR3 sequence reads: CASSPVGGFQPQHF. In nucleotides, the CDR3 is TGTGCCAGCAGTCCCGTGGGGGGGTTTCAGCCCCAGCATTTT. The chain is built from TRBV24-1 and TRBJ1-5; possibly TRBD1 for D (5 bases). The length of the CDR3 is 14 residues. Germline V CDR1 and CDR2: KGHDR, SFDVKD.

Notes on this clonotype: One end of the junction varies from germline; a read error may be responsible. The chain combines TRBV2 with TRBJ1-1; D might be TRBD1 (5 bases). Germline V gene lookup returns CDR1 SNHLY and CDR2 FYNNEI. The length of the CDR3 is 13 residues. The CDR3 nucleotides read TGTGCCAGCAGAGAAGACAGGAACACTGAAGCTTTCTTT. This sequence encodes CASREDRNTEAFF.

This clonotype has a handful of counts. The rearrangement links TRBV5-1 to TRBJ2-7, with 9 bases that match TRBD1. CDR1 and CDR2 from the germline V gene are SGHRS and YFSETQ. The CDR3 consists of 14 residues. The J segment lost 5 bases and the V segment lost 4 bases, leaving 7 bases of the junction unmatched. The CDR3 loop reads CASSRGTGFNEQYF. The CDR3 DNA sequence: TGCGCCAGCAGCCGCGGGACAGGGTTCAACGAGCAGTACTTC.